Listed here are 2 T cell receptor beta chains from one sample, sequenced in a study of Tregs in tolerant kidney transplant recipients. The nonmyeloablative bone marrow transplants came from related graft donors, with transient mixed chimerism. The table came from immunoSEQ multiplex PCR; TCRdb's copy has only in-frame clones and leaves some out. The sample table includes more than 11,000 clones. The sample was CD8+ T cells from blood (PBMCs), taken 6 months after the transplant. Receptors originate from a human patient who received a combined kidney and bone marrow transplant. Certain T cells may be donor cells from the graft.

With respect to this clone: The missing CDR3 end, 3 residues past where the read stops, is filled in from the germline J gene. This sequence joins TRBV29-1 and TRBJ2-2; D unclear. Germline-derived CDR1 and CDR2 are SQVTM and ANQGSEA. The CDR3 totals 14 residues. V was pared by 5 bases and J by 0 bases, with 10 bases between. CDR3 amino acids: CSVSVLTNTGELFF. The DNA read from the CDR3 is TGCAGCGTTTCGGTGCTGACGAACACCGGGGAG.

Worth noting for this clone: With the read ending 3 residues before the CDR3 end, the germline J gene is used to fill in that end. The gene calls are TRBV7-8 and TRBJ2-3; 10 nucleotides align to TRBD2. V was pared by 3 bases and J by 5 bases, with 14 bases of the junction left unmatched. CDR3 length: 18 residues. The germline V gene encodes CDR1 SGHVS and CDR2 FQNEAQ. The CDR3 protein is CASSFLPFSGGTGDTQYF. Partial CDR3 DNA: TGTGCCAGCAGCTTCCTTCCCTTTAGCGGGGGGACGGGAGATACG.